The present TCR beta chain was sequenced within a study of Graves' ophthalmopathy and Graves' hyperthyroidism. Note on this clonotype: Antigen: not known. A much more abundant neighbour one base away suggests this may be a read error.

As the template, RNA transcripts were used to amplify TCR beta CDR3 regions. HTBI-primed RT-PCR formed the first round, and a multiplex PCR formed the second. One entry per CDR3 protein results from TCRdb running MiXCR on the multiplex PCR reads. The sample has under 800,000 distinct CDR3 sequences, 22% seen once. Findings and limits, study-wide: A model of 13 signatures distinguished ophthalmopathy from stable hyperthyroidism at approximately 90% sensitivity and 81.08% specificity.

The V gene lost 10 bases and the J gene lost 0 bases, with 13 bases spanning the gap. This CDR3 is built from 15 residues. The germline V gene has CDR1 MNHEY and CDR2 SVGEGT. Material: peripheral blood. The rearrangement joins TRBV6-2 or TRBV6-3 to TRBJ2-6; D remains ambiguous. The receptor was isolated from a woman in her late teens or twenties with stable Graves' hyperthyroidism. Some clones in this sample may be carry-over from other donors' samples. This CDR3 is CATLGSFSGANVLTF. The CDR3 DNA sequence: TGTGCCACTCTGGGGTCGTTCTCTGGGGCCAACGTCCTGACTTTC.